This TCR beta chain was sequenced for a study of siplizumab effects on memory and regulatory T cells. Clones were read by immunoSEQ multiplex PCR, and TCRdb kept only the in-frame ones, dropping some. Of roughly 92,000 clones listed, nearly 95% are singletons. On this clone itself: Its antigen remains unidentified.

Overall study results and limits: Contribution to the alloresponse seemed major for naive T cells, which also seemed more diverse than memory cells. The study found that siplizumab significantly reduced alloreactive sequences traceable to unstimulated CD4+ memory cells. Among alloreactive clones, only a minor fraction mapped to unstimulated subsets. In controls, 25% to 30% of mappable alloreactive CD4+ clones were Treg-derived on average, versus around 69% with siplizumab.

CDR1 ENHRY and CDR2 SYGVKD come from the germline V gene. The CDR3 is made up of 13 amino acids. Germline trimming cut 10 bases from V and 3 bases from J; bases unmatched to any gene: 5. V gene TRBV10-3 combines with J gene TRBJ2-7, with 11 bases matching TRBD1. The TCR comes from a human donor in good health. Sequencing was carried out using non-Treg CD4+ T cells sorted from blood. The CDR3 nucleotides are TGTGCCACCCGGACAGGGGGCAACTACGAGCAGTACTTC. Translating gives CATRTGGNYEQYF.